This note documents a single T cell receptor beta chain sequence. These data come from a study of blood T cell repertoires in COVID-19. About the study: From the United States, Italy and Spain came samples of acute and convalescent COVID-19.

The authors' processing: Reference gene primer amplification yielded estimated nucleated cell counts. Clones were read by immunoSEQ multiplex PCR, and TCRdb kept only the in-frame ones, dropping some. V and J calls plus clone size are reproduced from that table; the DNA served to infer D and trimming. The repertoire holds about 260,000 clones, with around 87% as singletons. Germline V lookup: CDR1 MNHNS, CDR2 SASEGT. The V and J ends lost 4 bases and 0 bases, in that order; junction bases with no gene match: 8. The CDR3 spans 16 residues. This chain links TRBV6-1 with TRBJ2-5; TRBD2 matches 7 bases. The receptor's source is a woman in her forties or fifties with acute or convalescent COVID-19. Sequenced: peripheral blood. The CDR3 coding sequence is TGTGCCAGCAGTGTCGCCCTGGGAGGGTACCAAGAGACCCAGTACTTC. It specifies CASSVALGGYQETQYF.